A selection of T cell receptor beta chains follows, all from one sample in a study of T cells in Graves' hyperthyroidism and ophthalmopathy. MiXCR was run by TCRdb on the multiplex PCR reads, yielding one entry per CDR3 protein. The data show 480,000 or so distinct CDR3 sequences, with roughly an eighth seen just once and 17% held by the top ten. The sequenced sample was blood. These receptors all come from a woman under 30 with Graves' hyperthyroidism. Each CDR3 is given with its conserved first and last residue. Fields, in order: CDR3 length, J gene, D gene, clone size, V gene, CDR3 protein, CDR3 DNA. The D gene is left open where the match is weak. Expanded clones get a size class; other rows say once, few or many, or leave the size out.

>12|TRBJ1-4|NA|NA|TRBV7-9
CASSREGEKLFF
TGTGCCAGCTCTCGAGAGGGGGAAAAACTGTTTTTT
>15|TRBJ2-3|TRBD2|many|TRBV30
CAWSVWSGSTDTQYF
TGTGCCTGGAGTGTATGGAGCGGGAGTACAGATACGCAGTATTTT
>13|TRBJ2-1|NA|NA|TRBV12-5
CASGRDRPNEQFF
TGTGCTAGTGGTCGAGACCGCCCCAATGAGCAGTTCTTC
>15|TRBJ1-1|NA|few|TRBV28
CASSPPGALNTEAFF
TGTGCCAGCAGTCCCCCGGGAGCCTTGAACACTGAAGCTTTCTTT
>13|TRBJ2-3|NA|NA|TRBV12-3/TRBV12-4
CASRAEVTDTQYF
TGTGCCAGCAGGGCGGAGGTGACAGATACGCAGTATTTT
>14|TRBJ1-2|NA|many|TRBV2
CASSEEDRYYGYTF
TGTGCCAGCAGTGAAGAGGACCGATATTATGGCTACACCTTC
>14|TRBJ1-2|NA|many|TRBV20-1
CSARDGGNSYGYTF
TGCAGTGCTAGAGATGGGGGGAACTCCTATGGCTACACCTTC
>15|TRBJ2-1|TRBD2|many|TRBV27
CASSFTGGPYNEQFF
TGTGCCAGCAGTTTTACGGGGGGGCCGTACAATGAGCAGTTCTTC
>15|TRBJ1-2|NA|many|TRBV19
CASSQGGPDIYGYTF
TGTGCCAGTAGTCAGGGAGGGCCGGATATCTATGGCTACACCTTC
>13|TRBJ1-4|NA|NA|TRBV28
CASRKWDGEKLFF
TGTGCCAGCAGGAAGTGGGATGGTGAAAAACTGTTTTTT
>13|TRBJ1-2|TRBD1|NA|TRBV2
CASSVQGFYGYTF
TGTGCCAGCAGTGTACAGGGGTTCTATGGCTACACCTTC
>14|TRBJ2-1|NA|few|TRBV30
CAWARDLSDNEQFF
TGTGCCTGGGCCCGGGACTTATCTGACAATGAGCAGTTCTTC
>16|TRBJ2-1|NA|many|TRBV19
CASSIIPAEHFNEQFF
TGTGCCAGTAGTATAATTCCGGCGGAACATTTCAATGAGCAGTTCTTC
>17|TRBJ2-3|NA|many|TRBV20-1
CSARDPLLGFGADTQYF
TGCAGTGCTAGAGATCCCTTACTAGGGTTCGGTGCAGATACGCAGTATTTT
>16|TRBJ2-2|TRBD2|many|TRBV20-1
CSARLRGLAMTGELFF
TGCAGTGCTAGATTACGCGGACTAGCCATGACCGGGGAGCTGTTTTTT
>16|TRBJ2-3|TRBD2|many|TRBV24-1
CATSDSSAGVPDTQYF
TGTGCCACCAGTGATTCTTCGGCGGGAGTCCCAGATACGCAGTATTTT
>11|TRBJ2-1|NA|many|TRBV2
CASSADNEQFF
TGTGCCAGCAGTGCTGACAATGAGCAGTTCTTC
>18|TRBJ2-3|NA|many|TRBV24-1
CATSTGGGTFRGTDTQYF
TGTGCCACCAGTACCGGGGGCGGGACCTTCCGGGGCACAGATACGCAGTATTTT
>16|TRBJ2-1|NA|NA|TRBV7-8
CASSLESGTRYNEQFF
TGTGCCAGCAGCTTAGAAAGTGGGACCCGCTACAATGAGCAGTTCTTC
>15|TRBJ2-3|TRBD2|many|TRBV2
CASSETSASTDTQYF
TGTGCCAGCAGTGAAACTAGCGCCAGCACAGATACGCAGTATTTT
>16|TRBJ1-2|NA|NA|TRBV19
CASSSEVGRGSYGYTF
TGTGCCAGTAGTAGCGAGGTAGGACGGGGTAGCTATGGCTACACCTTC
>15|TRBJ1-5|NA|many|TRBV11-2
CASSLDNRPNQPQHF
TGTGCCAGCAGCTTAGATAACAGGCCTAATCAGCCCCAGCATTTT
>14|TRBJ2-1|NA|NA|TRBV7-2
CASSLAGSNNEQFF
TGTGCCAGCAGCTTAGCGGGAAGCAACAATGAGCAGTTCTTC
>14|TRBJ1-3|TRBD1|many|TRBV12-3/TRBV12-4
CASRNRGGGNTIYF
TGTGCCAGCAGGAACAGGGGAGGTGGAAACACCATATATTTT
>13|TRBJ1-4|NA|many|TRBV30
CAWSVWGGEKLFF
TGTGCCTGGAGTGTATGGGGCGGCGAAAAACTGTTTTTT
>12|TRBJ2-7|NA|many|TRBV13
CASSLESKEQYF
TGTGCCAGCAGCTTAGAGAGTAAAGAGCAGTACTTC
>14|TRBJ1-2|NA|many|TRBV5-1
CASSFYGVDYGYTF
TGCGCCAGCAGCTTCTACGGGGTTGACTATGGCTACACCTTC
>13|TRBJ1-2|NA|NA|TRBV14
CASSQDGSYGYTF
TGTGCCAGCAGCCAAGATGGTTCATATGGCTACACCTTC
>18|TRBJ1-2|TRBD1|NA|TRBV2
CASLAGTGGLDGYYGYTF
TGTGCCAGCCTCGCCGGGACAGGGGGCCTGGACGGTTACTATGGCTACACCTTC
>15|TRBJ2-3|NA|many|TRBV24-1
CATSDPRRAPDTQYF
TGTGCCACCAGTGATCCTAGAAGGGCACCAGATACGCAGTATTTT
>13|TRBJ1-2|TRBD1|many|TRBV2
CASSRQGVYGYTF
TGTGCCAGCAGTCGACAGGGAGTCTATGGCTACACCTTC
>17|TRBJ2-1|TRBD2|few|TRBV6-2/TRBV6-3
CASSPPPSGSPSLGQFF
TGTGCCAGCAGTCCCCCCCCCAGCGGGAGTCCGTCCTTGGGGCAGTTCTTC
>15|TRBJ2-4|NA|few|TRBV3-1
CASSHIGSGGNIQYF
TGTGCCAGCAGCCACATCGGGAGTGGGGGAAACATTCAGTACTTC
>15|TRBJ2-1|NA|many|TRBV7-8
CASSFQASGPDEQFF
TGTGCCAGCAGCTTCCAGGCGAGTGGGCCCGATGAGCAGTTCTTC
>11|TRBJ2-1|NA|few|TRBV25-1
CASSGKREQFF
TGTGCCAGCAGTGGGAAAAGGGAACAGTTCTTC
>13|TRBJ2-7|TRBD1|many|TRBV29-1
CSVTGTETYEQYF
TGCAGCGTTACCGGGACAGAGACCTACGAGCAGTACTTC
>17|TRBJ2-1|TRBD2|many|TRBV9
CASSNRPSSGDYNEQFF
TGTGCCAGCAGCAACCGCCCCTCGAGCGGGGATTACAATGAGCAGTTCTTC
>13|TRBJ2-2|NA|few|TRBV19
CAGEGPGPGELFF
TGTGCCGGAGAGGGACCCGGCCCCGGGGAGCTGTTTTTT
>17|TRBJ1-6|NA|many|TRBV12-5
CASGPPGALKGVSPLHF
TGTGCTAGTGGCCCACCCGGGGCCCTTAAGGGGGTTTCACCCCTCCACTTT
>16|TRBJ2-5|TRBD2|many|TRBV11-2
CASSSTTSGEGETQYF
TGTGCCAGCAGCTCGACGACTAGCGGGGAGGGAGAGACCCAGTACTTC